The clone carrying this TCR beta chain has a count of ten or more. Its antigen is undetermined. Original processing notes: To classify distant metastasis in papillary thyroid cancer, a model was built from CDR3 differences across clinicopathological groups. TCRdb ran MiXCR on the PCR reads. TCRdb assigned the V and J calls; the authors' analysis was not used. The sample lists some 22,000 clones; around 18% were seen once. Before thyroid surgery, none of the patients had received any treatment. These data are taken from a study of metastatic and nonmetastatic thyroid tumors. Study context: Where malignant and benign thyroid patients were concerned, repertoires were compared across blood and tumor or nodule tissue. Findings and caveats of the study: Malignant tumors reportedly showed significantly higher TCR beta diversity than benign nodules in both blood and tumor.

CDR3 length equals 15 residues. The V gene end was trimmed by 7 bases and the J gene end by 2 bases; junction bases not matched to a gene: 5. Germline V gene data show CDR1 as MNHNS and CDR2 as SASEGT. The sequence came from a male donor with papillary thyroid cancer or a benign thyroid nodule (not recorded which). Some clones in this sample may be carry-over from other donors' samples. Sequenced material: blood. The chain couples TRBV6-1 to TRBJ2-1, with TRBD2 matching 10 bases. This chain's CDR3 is CASTHSGGTYNEQFF. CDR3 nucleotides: TGTGCCAGCACCCATAGCGGGGGGACCTACAATGAGCAGTTCTTC.